These T cell receptor beta chains were read from a single sample in a study of shared clonotypes between healthy human individuals. Sequencing used immunoSEQ multiplex PCR; TCRdb keeps in-frame clones, though not all of them. The sample lists nearly 600,000 clones, 95% to 96% occurring once. Material for sequencing was naive CD8+ T cells sorted from blood. The receptor set was obtained from a woman in her 30s in good health. Each CDR3 is given with its conserved first and last residue. Each record gives: D gene, J gene, clone size, V gene, CDR3 DNA, CDR3 protein. D genes are given only for firm matches. Rows give clone size only sometimes, using once, few, many, or a class for an expanded clone.

D: .; J: TRBJ1-5; size: .; V: TRBV7-9; DNA: TGTGCCAGCAGCATGGATCGTAATCAGCCCCAGCATTTT; CDR3: CASSMDRNQPQHF
D: .; J: TRBJ2-5; size: .; V: TRBV27; DNA: TGTGCCAGCAAGCATGGGGAGACCCAGTACTTC; CDR3: CASKHGETQYF
D: .; J: TRBJ2-5; size: .; V: TRBV2; DNA: TGTGCCAGCAGTCATCCGACAGGAGGTCAAGAGACCCAGTACTTC; CDR3: CASSHPTGGQETQYF
D: .; J: TRBJ1-2; size: .; V: TRBV6-1; DNA: TGTGCCAGCAGTGAAGGGGGGTTTGGGGCAGGGACTAACTATGGCTACACCTTC; CDR3: CASSEGGFGAGTNYGYTF
D: .; J: TRBJ2-7; size: .; V: TRBV13; DNA: TGTGCCAGCAGCCCGCCCGCAGGGTCTACGGGCGAGCAGTACTTC; CDR3: CASSPPAGSTGEQYF
D: TRBD1; J: TRBJ2-4; size: once; V: TRBV27; DNA: TGTGCCAGCAGTACCCCGGAGACAGGGAAAAACATTCAGTACTTC; CDR3: CASSTPETGKNIQYF
D: TRBD2; J: TRBJ2-7; size: .; V: TRBV19; DNA: TGTGCCAGTAGCCCCGGGGGGGGCTACGAGCAGTACTTC; CDR3: CASSPGGGYEQYF
D: .; J: TRBJ2-7; size: .; V: TRBV11-3; DNA: TGTGCCAGCAGCTTAGATGGCTACTACGAGCAGTACTTC; CDR3: CASSLDGYYEQYF
D: TRBD2; J: TRBJ2-6; size: .; V: TRBV14; DNA: TGTGCCAGCAGCCCCATTAAAGGGAGGACTAGTCACTCTGGGGCCAACGTCCTGACTTTC; CDR3: CASSPIKGRTSHSGANVLTF
D: .; J: TRBJ2-7; size: .; V: TRBV6-1; DNA: TGTGCCAGCAGTGAAGGGACTTCCTACGAGCAGTACTTC; CDR3: CASSEGTSYEQYF
D: .; J: TRBJ2-1; size: .; V: TRBV27; DNA: TGTGCCAGCAGTTTCGCTAGTTTACATGAGCAGTTCTTC; CDR3: CASSFASLHEQFF
D: .; J: TRBJ1-2; size: .; V: TRBV13; DNA: TGTGCCAGCAGCTCCGGACATCTCCCTCATGGCTACACCTTC; CDR3: CASSSGHLPHGYTF
D: .; J: TRBJ2-3; size: .; V: TRBV19; DNA: TGTGCCAGTACCAACAGAGCAGATACGCAGTATTTT; CDR3: CASTNRADTQYF
D: TRBD2; J: TRBJ2-1; size: .; V: TRBV30; DNA: TGTGCCTGGAGTGCCGGACTAGCGGGAAAGGATGAGCAGTTCTTC; CDR3: CAWSAGLAGKDEQFF
D: TRBD2; J: TRBJ2-5; size: .; V: TRBV4-2; DNA: TGTGCCAGCAGCCAAGATTTAAGGGTGGGAGGGAACGAGACCCAGTACTTC; CDR3: CASSQDLRVGGNETQYF
D: TRBD1; J: TRBJ1-5; size: once; V: TRBV27; DNA: TGTGCCAGCAGTCCTGGGACAGGGCCCACCCGGCCCCAGCATTTT; CDR3: CASSPGTGPTRPQHF
D: TRBD1; J: TRBJ1-1; size: .; V: TRBV5-5; DNA: TGTGCCAGCAGCTTGGGGGACAGGGTCAAAACTGAAGCTTTCTTT; CDR3: CASSLGDRVKTEAFF
D: .; J: TRBJ1-2; size: .; V: TRBV19; DNA: TGTGCCAGTAGTAATGACGCGTACAATCGCTACACCTTC; CDR3: CASSNDAYNRYTF
D: TRBD2; J: TRBJ2-7; size: .; V: TRBV7-9; DNA: TGTGCCAGCAGCTTCAAAGAAGCGGGAGGGCCTTTCGAGCAGTACTTC; CDR3: CASSFKEAGGPFEQYF
D: TRBD2; J: TRBJ2-1; size: .; V: TRBV9; DNA: TGTGCCAGCAGCGTGTCGGGACTAGGTTACAATGAGCAGTTCTTC; CDR3: CASSVSGLGYNEQFF
D: .; J: TRBJ2-7; size: .; V: TRBV28; DNA: TGTGCCAGCAGTCCGCAGACAGAGACCTACGAGCAGTACTTC; CDR3: CASSPQTETYEQYF
D: .; J: TRBJ2-4; size: .; V: TRBV7-9; DNA: TGTGCCAGCAGCCTCTCGGTACTAGTCCAAAACATTCAGTACTTC; CDR3: CASSLSVLVQNIQYF
D: TRBD1; J: TRBJ1-1; size: .; V: TRBV4-1; DNA: TGCGCCAGCAGCCTAAACCCGGGACAGGGACCAATGAACACTGAAGCTTTCTTT; CDR3: CASSLNPGQGPMNTEAFF
D: .; J: TRBJ2-2; size: .; V: TRBV27; DNA: TGTGCCACCGAGGGGGGCGCCGGGGAGCTGTTTTTT; CDR3: CATEGGAGELFF
D: TRBD2; J: TRBJ2-2; size: .; V: TRBV7-8; DNA: TGTGCCAGCAGCTTAGGACAGGGGACAGCGGGAGGGGGGAACACCGGGGAGCTGTTTTTT; CDR3: CASSLGQGTAGGGNTGELFF
D: TRBD1; J: TRBJ2-1; size: .; V: TRBV7-9; DNA: TGTGCCAGCAGCTGGGGACAGTCCCGGGACCAGCAGTTCTTC; CDR3: CASSWGQSRDQQFF
D: .; J: TRBJ1-5; size: .; V: TRBV7-8; DNA: TGTGCCAGCAGCGGACGCCAGGGTTCGCCGCTGAATCAGCCCCAGCATTTT; CDR3: CASSGRQGSPLNQPQHF
D: .; J: TRBJ2-7; size: .; V: TRBV6-5; DNA: TGTGCCAGCAGCGCGGACAGCTACGAGCAGTACTTC; CDR3: CASSADSYEQYF
D: .; J: TRBJ1-2; size: .; V: TRBV6-1; DNA: TGTGCCAGCAGTGAAAAGGAGGCCAACTATGGCTACACCTTC; CDR3: CASSEKEANYGYTF
D: .; J: TRBJ2-7; size: .; V: TRBV6-1; DNA: TGTGCCAGCAGTGAATTAGGGGCCGCTGCGCAGCAGTACTTC; CDR3: CASSELGAAAQQYF
D: .; J: TRBJ1-1; size: once; V: TRBV2; DNA: TGTGCCAGCAGTGAAGGTTTAGGCGAAGCTTTCTTT; CDR3: CASSEGLGEAFF
D: .; J: TRBJ2-3; size: .; V: TRBV2; DNA: TGTGCCAGCAGTACACTCACAGATACGCAGTATTTT; CDR3: CASSTLTDTQYF
D: .; J: TRBJ1-3; size: .; V: TRBV13; DNA: TGTGCCAGCAGCTTAGAGACGGGTGGAAACACCATATATTTT; CDR3: CASSLETGGNTIYF
D: TRBD2; J: TRBJ2-7; size: .; V: TRBV27; DNA: TGTGCCAGCAGTCATCTTCCGGGACTAGCGGCCTACGAGCAGTACTTC; CDR3: CASSHLPGLAAYEQYF
D: .; J: TRBJ1-1; size: .; V: TRBV28; DNA: TGTGCCAGCTTCCCCGGCCCAGGGGAGAGGGAAACTGAAGCTTTCTTT; CDR3: CASFPGPGERETEAFF
D: TRBD1; J: TRBJ2-7; size: .; V: TRBV11-2; DNA: TGTGCCAGCAGCTTAGTTCGGGACAGCGAGCAGTACTTC; CDR3: CASSLVRDSEQYF
D: TRBD2; J: TRBJ2-7; size: .; V: TRBV2; DNA: TGTGCCAGCAGTGAAGGCGGCGGGAGGGCCTACGAGCAGTACTTC; CDR3: CASSEGGGRAYEQYF
D: .; J: TRBJ2-7; size: .; V: TRBV29-1; DNA: TGCAGCGTTGAAGGTGGGTCCGAGCAGTACTTC; CDR3: CSVEGGSEQYF
D: .; J: TRBJ2-2; size: .; V: TRBV9; DNA: TGTGCCAGCAGCCCGACGATTGGCATTATCAACACCGGGGAGCTGTTTTTT; CDR3: CASSPTIGIINTGELFF
D: .; J: TRBJ1-3; size: .; V: TRBV23-1; DNA: TGCGCCAGCAGCGTGGGGACTGGAAACACCATATATTTT; CDR3: CASSVGTGNTIYF
D: .; J: TRBJ2-3; size: .; V: TRBV7-9; DNA: TGTGCCAGCAGCTCTGGATGGGGTTCTGATACGCAGTATTTT; CDR3: CASSSGWGSDTQYF
D: .; J: TRBJ1-1; size: .; V: TRBV27; DNA: TGTGCCAGCAGTTTTTGGGGCCTGAGCACTGAAGCTTTCTTT; CDR3: CASSFWGLSTEAFF
D: .; J: TRBJ2-3; size: .; V: TRBV2; DNA: TGTGCCAGCAGTGAACTGGCCGACACAGATACGCAGTATTTT; CDR3: CASSELADTDTQYF
D: TRBD2; J: TRBJ2-2; size: few; V: TRBV28; DNA: TGTGCCAGCAGGGCAGCGGGAGGGGTCGGGGAGCTGTTTTTT; CDR3: CASRAAGGVGELFF
D: .; J: TRBJ2-7; size: once; V: TRBV9; DNA: TGTGCCAGCAGCGATGACCGAGGGTTCGAGCAGTACTTC; CDR3: CASSDDRGFEQYF
D: .; J: TRBJ2-7; size: .; V: TRBV19; DNA: TGTGCCAGTAGTATCGACTCACAGGGCTACGAGCAGTACTTC; CDR3: CASSIDSQGYEQYF